One sample yielded the 16 T cell receptor beta chains listed below, sequenced in a study of T-cell reconstitution after alpha-beta-depleted transplantation in children. The authors prepared the TCRbeta library with unique molecular identifiers. One entry per CDR3 protein, called by TCRdb with MiXCR from the PCR reads. Of about 240,000 distinct CDR3 sequences listed, 12% were seen once; the top ten hold approximately 2.9%. Sequenced here: PBMCs from the stem cell graft donor, sampled from the stem cell graft. Receptors originate from a human donor who donated a stem cell graft to a child with acute lymphoblastic leukemia.

This clonotype was seen repeatedly, ten times or more. The chain combines TRBV12-3 or TRBV12-4 with TRBJ2-7; the D gene could be TRBD1 or TRBD2 (6 bases each). This CDR3 region has 14 residues. The V and J ends lost 6 bases and 2 bases respectively, with 14 bases between them. This CDR3 is CASRAGHSTYEQYF. The CDR3 DNA reads TGTGCCAGCAGGGCGGGACACTCCACCTACGAGCAGTACTTC.

This clonotype was counted many times. The rearrangement uses TRBV5-1 and TRBJ1-6, with D perhaps TRBD1 (5 bases). This CDR3 has 14 residues. Germline CDR1 SGHRS, CDR2 YFSETQ. V was pared by 0 bases and J by 6 bases, with 7 bases between. The CDR3 DNA sequence: TGCGCCAGCAGCTTGGACGGGGCTAATTCACCCCTCCACTTT. This codes for CASSLDGANSPLHF.

This clonotype was seen at least ten times. The V and J genes are TRBV5-1 and TRBJ2-3; 9 bases agree with TRBD2. The V segment lost 2 bases and the J segment 2 bases; nucleotides outside the gene matches: 6. CDR3 size: 16 residues. CDR1 is SGHRS and CDR2 is YFSETQ in the germline V gene. This CDR3 is CASSFYRGGATDTQYF. The CDR3 nucleotides are TGCGCCAGCAGCTTCTATCGCGGGGGGGCCACAGATACGCAGTATTTT.

The table lists this clonotype with many counts. The chain recombines TRBV5-1 with TRBJ2-5, with D perhaps given as TRBD1 or TRBD2 (6 bases each). The CDR3 extends over 14 amino acids. Germline V lookup: CDR1 SGHRS, CDR2 YFSETQ. Trimming stripped 5 bases from V and 5 bases from J, with 16 bases between. The CDR3: CASSLGGGTETQYF. The DNA for the CDR3 is TGCGCCAGCAGTCTCGGAGGGGGGACGGAGACCCAGTACTTC.

In its sample, this clonotype was seen many times. The rearrangement joins TRBV20-1 to TRBJ2-1, with D tentatively TRBD1 or TRBD2 (5 bases each). Germline V gene lookup returns CDR1 DFQATT and CDR2 SNEGSKA (reference sequence). The ends were cut back, 0 bases at V and 8 bases at J, with 14 bases in the middle. The CDR3 spans 14 residues. CDR3 amino acids: CSARDSAGSDEQFF. The CDR3 bases are TGCAGTGCTAGAGATTCAGCAGGGAGCGATGAGCAGTTCTTC.

The chain combines TRBV6-1 with TRBJ2-7; D ambiguous. V lost 6 bases and J lost 5, with 14 bases in between. Per germline, CDR1 MNHNS and CDR2 SASEGT. CDR3 length: 13 amino acids. In DNA, the CDR3 is TGTGCCAGCAGGCGGTTGGTCTTGAACGAGCAGTACTTC. This codes for CASRRLVLNEQYF.

This clonotype was found many times. DNA of the CDR3: TGCAGCGTTGAAGATAGGATGAACACTGAAGCTTTCTTT. Protein sequence: CSVEDRMNTEAFF. The chain combines TRBV29-1 with TRBJ1-1; D is unresolved. There are 13 residues in the CDR3. V lost 0 bases and J 0 bases, leaving 5 bases between the germline ends. The germline V gene encodes CDR1 SQVTM and CDR2 ANQGSEA.

This CDR3 is CACSAGELFF. The DNA of the CDR3 is TGTGCCTGCTCAGCCGGGGAGCTGTTTTTT. The gene calls are TRBV30 and TRBJ2-2; D unclear. Germline values: CDR1 GTSNPN, CDR2 SVGIG (reference sequence). CDR3 length: 10 residues. Trimming shortened V by 6 bases and J by 6 bases, and 5 bases separated the two germline ends.

The gene calls are TRBV9 and TRBJ1-3; possible D gene TRBD1, 5 bases. V dropped 7 bases and J dropped 6 bases, with 11 bases sitting between them. Germline V gene sequence: CDR1 SGDLS, CDR2 YYNGEE. This CDR3 is 12 amino acids long. This chain's CDR3 is CASGQGENTIYF. Here the CDR3 DNA reads TGTGCCAGCGGGCAGGGCGAAAACACCATATATTTT.

This clonotype was seen repeatedly, ten times or more. The CDR3 region is CASSRPGANYGYTF. CDR3 nucleotide sequence: TGTGCCAGCAGCCGACCGGGGGCCAACTATGGCTACACCTTC. The rearrangement joins TRBV5-6 to TRBJ1-2; perhaps TRBD1 as D (6 bases). V lost 4 bases to trimming and J lost 2 bases, with 12 bases between them. The germline gives CDR1 SGHDT, CDR2 YYEEEE. CDR3 length: 14 amino acids.

There are many counts of this clonotype. The chain carries TRBV12-3 or TRBV12-4 and TRBJ2-3; 15 bases agree with TRBD2. Losses at the gene ends were 5 bases for V and 0 bases for J; bases not matched to a gene: 12. This CDR3 has 20 residues. In DNA, the CDR3 is TGTGCCAGCAGTCCCTTCGGACTAGCGGGGGGGGAATCTAGCACAGATACGCAGTATTTT. Its translation is CASSPFGLAGGESSTDTQYF.

The sample holds many counts of this clonotype. The CDR3 is CASSLGRSYQETQYF. The DNA of the CDR3 is TGTGCCAGCAGCTTAGGTCGCAGCTACCAAGAGACCCAGTACTTC. The gene calls are TRBV7-8 and TRBJ2-5, with no clear D. Germline V gene sequence: CDR1 SGHVS, CDR2 FQNEAQ. The CDR3 is made up of 15 amino acids. Trimming took 1 base from V and 0 from J, leaving 9 bases between them.

This chain uses TRBV7-2 with TRBJ2-7; D is ambiguous. The V end was cut by 1 base, the J end by 7 bases, with 11 bases between. The CDR3 spans 13 residues. Germline CDR1 and CDR2: SGHTA and FQGNSA. The CDR3 DNA sequence: TGTGCCAGCAGCTTAGATAGGGCCCTGGAGCAGTACTTC. Amino acids: CASSLDRALEQYF.

In this sample, this clonotype turned up many times. V gene TRBV7-9 combines with J gene TRBJ2-7; 8 positions match TRBD2. Germline CDR1 reads SEHNR; CDR2 reads FQNEAQ (reference sequence). The CDR3 has 17 residues. Trimming took 5 bases from V and 4 from J; bases not matched to a gene: 16. The CDR3 DNA follows: TGTGCCAGCAGCCTTCCCCCCGGGACTAGGGAGGCGTACGAGCAGTACTTC. Translation: CASSLPPGTREAYEQYF.

This clonotype has just a few counts. This sequence joins TRBV6-1 and TRBJ1-1, with 7 bases identical to TRBD1. CDR3 length equals 15 residues. From germline, CDR1 is MNHNS and CDR2 SASEGT. Losses at the gene ends were 6 bases for V and 1 base for J; bases not matched to a gene: 8. In nucleotides, the CDR3 is TGTGCCAGCAGCTCGTATGGGACAGAGAACACTGAAGCTTTCTTT. It yields the protein CASSSYGTENTEAFF.

This clonotype turned up a few times. This chain links TRBV20-1 with TRBJ1-2, with D possibly matching TRBD1 (6 bases). CDR3 size: 18 residues. Trimming removed 6 bases at V and 0 bases at J, with 26 bases between. The germline gives CDR1 DFQATT, CDR2 SNEGSKA (reference sequence). The CDR3 loop reads CSAQRDGLGQPANYGYTF. The CDR3 DNA sequence: TGCAGTGCACAGAGGGACGGGCTAGGACAGCCAGCTAACTATGGCTACACCTTC.